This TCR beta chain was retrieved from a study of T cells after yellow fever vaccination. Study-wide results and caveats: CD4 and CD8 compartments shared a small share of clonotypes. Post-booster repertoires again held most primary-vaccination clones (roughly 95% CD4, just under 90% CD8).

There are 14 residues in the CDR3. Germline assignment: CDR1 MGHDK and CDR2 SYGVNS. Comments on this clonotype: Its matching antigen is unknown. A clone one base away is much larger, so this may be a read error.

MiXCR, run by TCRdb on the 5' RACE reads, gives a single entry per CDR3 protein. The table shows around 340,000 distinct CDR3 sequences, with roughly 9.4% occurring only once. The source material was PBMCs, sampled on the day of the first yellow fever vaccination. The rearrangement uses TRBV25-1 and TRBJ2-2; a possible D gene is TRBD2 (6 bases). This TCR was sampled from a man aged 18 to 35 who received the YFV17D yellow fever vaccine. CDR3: CASSEGGRTGVLFF. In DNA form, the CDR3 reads TGTGCCAGCAGTGAAGGGGGGAGAACCGGGGTGCTGTTTTTT.